This T cell receptor (beta chain) was captured by sequencing in a study of response to subunit inactivated influenza vaccine. TCRdb passed the RT-PCR reads through MiXCR, listing each CDR3 protein once. The profile covers hundreds of thousands of distinct CDR3 sequences, with about a sixth appearing a single time and around 10% taken by the ten largest. The CDR3 consists of 14 residues. Germline CDR1 reads KGHSH; CDR2 reads LQKENI. V was pared by 5 bases and J by 6 bases, with 9 bases of the junction left unmatched. The chain combines TRBV18 with TRBJ1-1, with 7 bases matching TRBD1. The specimen comprised PBMCs from blood, sampled less than 13 days after vaccination. The clonotype originates from a man aged 45-65 years who received an inactivated influenza vaccine. CDR3 nucleotides: TGTGCCAGCTCATCAGGCAGGGGGTTACCTGAAGCTTTCTTT. Protein sequence: CASSSGRGLPEAFF. Variable domain in full (rest from reference TRBV18 and TRBJ1-1): NAGVMQNPRHLVRRRGQEARLRCSPMKGHSHVYWYRQLPEEGLKFMVYLQKENIIDESGMPKERFSAEFPKEGPSILRIQQVVRGDSAAYFCASSSGRGLPEAFFGQGTRLTVV.